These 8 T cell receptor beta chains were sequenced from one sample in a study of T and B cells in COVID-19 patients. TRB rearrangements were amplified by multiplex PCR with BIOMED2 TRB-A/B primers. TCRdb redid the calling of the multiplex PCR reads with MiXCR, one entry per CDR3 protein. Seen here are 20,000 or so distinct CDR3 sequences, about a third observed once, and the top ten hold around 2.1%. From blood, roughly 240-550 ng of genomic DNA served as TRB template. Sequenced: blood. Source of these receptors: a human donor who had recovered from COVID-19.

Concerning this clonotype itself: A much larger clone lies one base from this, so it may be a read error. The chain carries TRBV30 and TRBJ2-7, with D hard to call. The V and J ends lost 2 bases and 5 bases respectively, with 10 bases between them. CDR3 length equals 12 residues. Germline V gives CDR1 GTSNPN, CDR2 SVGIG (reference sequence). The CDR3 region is CAWSIYRDEQYF. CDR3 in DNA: TGTGCCTGGAGTATCTACAGAGACGAGCAGTACTTC.

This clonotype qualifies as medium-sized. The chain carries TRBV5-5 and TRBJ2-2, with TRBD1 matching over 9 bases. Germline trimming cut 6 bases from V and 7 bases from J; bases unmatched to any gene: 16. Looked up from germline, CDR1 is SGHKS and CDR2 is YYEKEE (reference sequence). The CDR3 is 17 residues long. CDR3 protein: CASTFQPGQGVVGELFF. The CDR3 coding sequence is TGTGCCAGCACATTCCAACCGGGACAGGGAGTTGTCGGGGAGCTGTTTTTT.

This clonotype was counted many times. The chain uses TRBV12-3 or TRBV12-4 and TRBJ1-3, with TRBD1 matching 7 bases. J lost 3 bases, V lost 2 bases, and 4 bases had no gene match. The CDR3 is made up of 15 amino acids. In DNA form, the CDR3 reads TGTGCCAGCAGTTTAATGGGGGACAGTGGAAACACCATATATTTT. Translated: CASSLMGDSGNTIYF.

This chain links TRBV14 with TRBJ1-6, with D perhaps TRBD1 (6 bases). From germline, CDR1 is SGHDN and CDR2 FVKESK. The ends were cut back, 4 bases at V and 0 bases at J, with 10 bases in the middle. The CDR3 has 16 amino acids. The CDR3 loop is CASSRRTASYNSPLHF. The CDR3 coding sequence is TGTGCCAGCAGCCGACGGACAGCCTCCTATAATTCACCCCTCCACTTT.

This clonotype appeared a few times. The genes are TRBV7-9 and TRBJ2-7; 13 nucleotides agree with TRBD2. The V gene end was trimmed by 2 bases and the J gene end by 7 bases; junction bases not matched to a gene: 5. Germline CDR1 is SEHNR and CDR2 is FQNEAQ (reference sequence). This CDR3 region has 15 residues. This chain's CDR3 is CASSLTSGGAQEQYF. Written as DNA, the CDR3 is TGTGCCAGCAGCTTAACTAGCGGGGGGGCGCAGGAGCAGTACTTC.

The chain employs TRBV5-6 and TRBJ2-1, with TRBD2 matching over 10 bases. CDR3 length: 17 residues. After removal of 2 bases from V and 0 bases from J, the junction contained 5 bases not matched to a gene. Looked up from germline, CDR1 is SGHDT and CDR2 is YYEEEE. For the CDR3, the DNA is TGTGCCAGCAGCTTACCCGGGACTAGCGCCTCCTACAATGAGCAGTTCTTC. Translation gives CASSLPGTSASYNEQFF.

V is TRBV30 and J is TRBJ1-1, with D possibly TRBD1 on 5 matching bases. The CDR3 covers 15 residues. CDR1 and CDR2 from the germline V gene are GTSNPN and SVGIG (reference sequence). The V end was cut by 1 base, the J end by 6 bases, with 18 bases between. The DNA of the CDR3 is TGTGCCTGGAGTGGGCCCGGGGGGAGGACCGCTGAAGCTTTCTTT. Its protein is CAWSGPGGRTAEAFF.

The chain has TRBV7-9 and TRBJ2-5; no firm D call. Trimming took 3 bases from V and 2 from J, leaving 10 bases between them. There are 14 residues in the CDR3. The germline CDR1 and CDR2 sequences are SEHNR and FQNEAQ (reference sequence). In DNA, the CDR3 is TGTGCCAGCAGCTTCGAGAACAGACAAGAGACCCAGTACTTC. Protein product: CASSFENRQETQYF. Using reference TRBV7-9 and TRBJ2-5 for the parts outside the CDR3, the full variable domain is DTGVSQNPRHKITKRGQNVTFRCDPISEHNRLYWYRQTLGQGPEFLTYFQNEAQLEKSRLLSDRFSAERPKGSFSTLEIQRTEQGDSAMYLCASSFENRQETQYFGPGTRLLVL.